This entry lists 5 T cell receptor beta chains sequenced from one sample in a study of T cell responses to AZD1222 COVID-19 vaccine. This table comes from immunoSEQ multiplex PCR, and its TCRdb copy is limited to in-frame clones, with some not included. Of under 150,000 clones listed, 80% to 95% are singletons. Sequenced here: peripheral blood, sampled on day 0 of AZD1222 vaccination. All receptors come from an adult in good health.

The sample holds one count of this clone. In DNA, the CDR3 is TGTGCCAGCAGCTCATGGACAGGGATGAACACTGAAGCTTTCTTT. This translates into CASSSWTGMNTEAFF. The chain is built from TRBV5-4 and TRBJ1-1; TRBD1 matches at 8 bases. Germline V gene data show CDR1 as SGHNT and CDR2 as YYREEE (reference sequence). After removal of 3 bases from V and 0 bases from J, the junction contained 4 bases not matched to a gene. CDR3 length: 15 residues.

The chain combines TRBV3-1 (or the pseudogene TRBV3-2) with TRBJ2-4, with 9 bases identical to TRBD1. This CDR3 spans 20 amino acids. V trimming: 0 bases; J trimming: 0 bases; junction bases outside the gene matches: 12. Germline V gene data show CDR1 as LGHDT and CDR2 as YNNKEL (reference sequence). CDR3 loop: CASSQEASGQGILAKNIQYF. The DNA of the CDR3 is TGTGCCAGCAGCCAAGAAGCTTCGGGACAGGGAATACTAGCCAAAAACATTCAGTACTTC.

CDR3 in DNA: TGTGCCAGCAGTCCTCATGCAGATACGCAGTATTTT. This codes for CASSPHADTQYF. The J gene is TRBJ2-3, the V gene TRBV12-3 or TRBV12-4; no clear D. This CDR3 is built from 12 residues. V lost 5 bases and J lost 4, with 7 bases in between.

The chain has TRBV12-3 or TRBV12-4 and TRBJ1-1; possibly TRBD1 for D (6 bases). This CDR3 spans 13 amino acids. The ends were cut back, 7 bases at V and 1 base at J, with 10 bases in the middle. The CDR3 nucleotides read TGTGCCAGCACAATACAGGGGAACACTGAAGCTTTCTTT. Its translation is CASTIQGNTEAFF.

The V call is TRBV7-9, the J call TRBJ2-7; TRBD2 agrees at 9 bases. The CDR3 has 16 amino acids. The V gene's germline CDR1 is SEHNR and CDR2 FQNEAQ (reference sequence). V was pared by 4 bases and J by 3 bases, with 10 bases of the junction left unmatched. CDR3 residues: CASSYFQAGGVYEQYF. CDR3 nucleotides: TGTGCCAGCAGCTACTTCCAAGCGGGAGGAGTCTACGAGCAGTACTTC.